The 15 T cell receptor beta chains below all came from one sample that was sequenced in a study of T cell responses to AZD1222 COVID-19 vaccine. The protocol was immunoSEQ multiplex PCR, while the TCRdb copy is restricted to in-frame clones and leaves out a portion. This table has 65,000 to 85,000 clones, around 80% appearing once. Sequences were derived from peripheral blood, sampled 28 days after the second AZD1222 dose. These receptor sequences come from an adult who received the AZD1222 COVID-19 vaccine.

This chain connects TRBV6-4 to TRBJ1-1, with unresolved D. CDR1 MRHNA and CDR2 SNTAGT come from the germline V gene. Trimming took 8 bases from V and 1 from J, leaving 11 bases between them. The CDR3 covers 13 residues. CDR3 nucleotide sequence: TGTGCCAGCCCAGGCTTCCCGAACACTGAAGCTTTCTTT. Translation gives CASPGFPNTEAFF.

J is TRBJ1-2 and V is TRBV12-3 or TRBV12-4, with unresolved D. Trimming shortened V by 2 bases and J by 7 bases, and 5 bases separated the two germline ends. This CDR3 is built from 11 residues. This chain's CDR3 is CASSLRGGYTF. The CDR3 nucleotides are TGTGCCAGCAGTTTAAGAGGTGGCTACACCTTC.

The table lists this clone with a few counts. CDR3 DNA sequence: TGTGCCAGTAGTGATACCAGTCTACTAGCCAAAAACATTCAGTACTTC. It specifies CASSDTSLLAKNIQYF. The rearrangement links TRBV19 to TRBJ2-4; D gene uncertain. Germline V gene lookup returns CDR1 LNHDA and CDR2 SQIVND (reference sequence). Trimming stripped 5 bases from V and 0 bases from J, with 14 bases between. The length of the CDR3 is 16 residues. The full variable domain, in which reference TRBV19 and TRBJ2-4 provide the parts outside the CDR3, is DGGITQSPKYLFRKEGQNVTLSCEQNLNHDAMYWYRQDPGQGLRLIYYSQIVNDFQKGDIAEGYSVSREKKESFPLTVTSAQKNPTAFYLCASSDTSLLAKNIQYFGAGTRLSVL.

This clone has only a few counts. The rearrangement joins TRBV6-5 to TRBJ1-2, with D possibly being TRBD1 (5 bases). Germline V gene data show CDR1 as MNHEY and CDR2 as SVGAGI. This CDR3 comprises 15 residues. Trimming shortened V by 6 bases and J by 6 bases, and 20 bases separated the two germline ends. CDR3 loop: CASSPGESGANGYTF. CDR3 coding DNA: TGTGCCAGCAGCCCGGGAGAGTCTGGGGCAAATGGCTACACCTTC.

The chain employs TRBV20-1 and TRBJ2-1, with TRBD2 matching 12 bases. V shed 3 bases and J 8 bases; nucleotides not matched to a gene: 8. This CDR3 is 15 amino acids long. From germline, CDR1 is DFQATT and CDR2 SNEGSKA (reference sequence). The DNA for the CDR3 is TGCAGTGCTAGTAGTATGAGACTAGCGGGGGATGAGCAGTTCTTC. Encoded protein: CSASSMRLAGDEQFF.

The J gene is TRBJ1-2, the V gene TRBV6-1, with D perhaps matching TRBD1 (5 bases). V gave up 1 base and J gave up 8 bases, with 11 bases separating them. This CDR3 has 13 residues. Germline lookup yields CDR1 MNHNS and CDR2 SASEGT. In nucleotides, the CDR3 is TGTGCCAGCAGTGAAGAAGGGGTAATCGGCTACACCTTC. Protein product: CASSEEGVIGYTF.

This chain joins TRBV7-6 and TRBJ2-2; D gene uncertain. CDR1 is SGHVS, CDR2 FNYEAQ, per germline. The CDR3 totals 15 residues. V gave up 2 bases and J gave up 1 base, with 8 bases separating them. CDR3 in DNA: TGTGCCAGCAGCTTACAATTCCAGAACACCGGGGAGCTGTTTTTT. This gives the protein CASSLQFQNTGELFF.

The chain is built from TRBV9 and TRBJ1-6; no definite D call. Germline V gene data show CDR1 as SGDLS and CDR2 as YYNGEE. The germline V and J ends were trimmed by 10 bases and 5 bases, with 13 bases remaining between them. The CDR3 length is 13 residues. The CDR3 DNA is TGTGCCTCCGGAGGCAGTAATAATTCACCCCTCCACTTT. Its protein product is CASGGSNNSPLHF.

The chain carries TRBV2 and TRBJ2-3, with TRBD1 matching 9 bases. CDR1 is SNHLY and CDR2 is FYNNEI in the germline V gene. CDR3 length equals 14 residues. The junction had 5 bases not matched to a gene; V was cut back by 6 bases and J by 4 bases. This CDR3 is CASRGTGSADTQYF. CDR3 nucleotide sequence: TGTGCCAGCAGGGGGACAGGGTCGGCAGATACGCAGTATTTT.

V is TRBV5-1 and J is TRBJ1-1, with 8 bases aligning to TRBD1. CDR1 and CDR2 (germline): SGHRS, YFSETQ. CDR3 length equals 15 residues. V lost 3 bases to trimming and J lost 1 base; unmatched junction nucleotides: 5. The CDR3 region is CASSSDGQGNTEAFF. The CDR3 DNA reads as TGCGCCAGCAGCTCCGACGGACAGGGGAACACTGAAGCTTTCTTT.

The rearrangement joins TRBV12-3 or TRBV12-4 to TRBJ2-3; D gene ambiguous. The CDR3 contains 13 residues. V lost 1 base to trimming and J lost 5 bases, with 7 bases between them. Here the CDR3 reads CASSLGRRDTQYF. The CDR3 DNA sequence: TGTGCCAGCAGTTTAGGGCGACGAGATACGCAGTATTTT.

The table lists this clone with a few counts. The gene calls are TRBV7-8 and TRBJ2-2; unclear D gene. The CDR3 extends over 12 amino acids. Trimming stripped 5 bases from V and 0 bases from J, with 1 base between. Germline CDR1 is SGHVS and CDR2 is FQNEAQ. Here the CDR3 DNA reads TGTGCCAGCAGCCCGAACACCGGGGAGCTGTTTTTT. It is translated as CASSPNTGELFF.

This sequence joins TRBV3-1 (or the pseudogene TRBV3-2) and TRBJ1-2; D remains unclear. Between the trimmed V and J ends, which lost 2 bases and 4 bases, there was a span of 14 bases. The CDR3 is 15 residues long. The germline V gene has CDR1 LGHDT and CDR2 YNNKEL (reference sequence). The CDR3, as DNA: TGTGCCAGCAGCCAAAAGGACGGGCACCTCTATGGCTACACCTTC. Protein product: CASSQKDGHLYGYTF.

The gene calls are TRBV7-9 and TRBJ1-2, with a weak D call TRBD1 (5 bases). CDR1 and CDR2 from the germline V gene are SEHNR and FQNEAQ (reference sequence). The CDR3 consists of 17 residues. With 2 bases removed from V and 0 bases from J, the gap between germline ends came to 16 bases. The CDR3 bases are TGTGCCAGCAGCTTAAGGGTACTGGGGGGTTCTAACTATGGCTACACCTTC. As protein: CASSLRVLGGSNYGYTF.

The chain employs TRBV7-6 and TRBJ1-3, with 10 bases that match TRBD1. This CDR3 spans 19 amino acids. Germline assignment: CDR1 SGHVS and CDR2 FNYEAQ. The V segment lost 5 bases and the J segment 0 bases; nucleotides outside the gene matches: 13. The CDR3 loop reads CASSLTGTGDQYSGNTIYF. CDR3 coding DNA: TGTGCCAGCAGCCTGACCGGGACAGGGGATCAGTACTCTGGAAACACCATATATTTT.